This T cell receptor (beta chain) was retrieved from a study of blood T cell repertoires in COVID-19. Background on the study: The United States, Italy and Spain supplied acute and convalescent COVID-19 samples.

Method: immunoSEQ multiplex PCR; TCRdb's copy keeps in-frame clones and lacks some. The sample comprises tens of thousands of clones, about 90% of which are singletons, and 7% to 9% rests with the top ten. With V trimmed by 0 bases and J by 5 bases, 9 bases remained unmatched. The germline V gene encodes CDR1 SGHRS and CDR2 YFSETQ. The CDR3 sequence is 17 residues long. Sequenced: peripheral blood. The source of this sequence is a human donor with acute or convalescent COVID-19. The donor label of this sample is uncertain. V gene TRBV5-1 combines with J gene TRBJ2-2; 8 nucleotides match TRBD2. The CDR3 region is CASSLALAGLRTGELFF. The CDR3 nucleotides read TGCGCCAGCAGCTTGGCGCTAGCGGGTCTAAGGACCGGGGAGCTGTTTTTT.